The 3 T cell receptor beta chains listed next were all sequenced from one sample in a study of OX40 agonist ivuxolimab in advanced cancers. Sequencing used immunoSEQ multiplex PCR; TCRdb keeps in-frame clones, though not all of them. Of about 70,000 clones detected, around nine tenths appear once; the ten largest clones hold about 5%. The sample was CD4+ or CD8+ T cells sorted from blood, taken in a trial of the OX40 agonist ivuxolimab. The receptor set was obtained from an adult with an advanced solid tumor such as melanoma, head and neck, liver or kidney cancer.

This chain uses TRBV27 with TRBJ2-3, with 9 bases that match TRBD2. Trimming removed 6 bases from V and 4 bases from J; junction bases left unmatched: 8. This CDR3 has 15 amino acids. Germline V CDR1 and CDR2: MNHEY, SMNVEV (reference sequence). This chain's CDR3 is CASRFLSGRSDTQYF. The CDR3 coding sequence is TGTGCCAGCAGATTTCTTAGCGGGAGATCAGATACGCAGTATTTT.

This chain joins TRBV4-2 and TRBJ2-7, with D tentatively TRBD2 (7 bases). V lost 4 bases and J 4 bases, leaving 17 bases between the germline ends. In germline, CDR1 is LGHNA, CDR2 YNFKEQ. The CDR3 is 15 amino acids. The CDR3 nucleotides read TGTGCCAGCAGCCCGGAGGGGGGAGGGCCTTACGAGCAGTACTTC. It specifies CASSPEGGGPYEQYF.

The chain recombines TRBV7-9 with TRBJ1-1, with a tentative D call TRBD1 (5 bases). The CDR3 is made up of 15 amino acids. Trimming cost V 3 bases and J 1 base, with 12 bases left between them. The germline V gene encodes CDR1 SEHNR and CDR2 FQNEAQ (reference sequence). Here the CDR3 reads CASSFLAGGNTEAFF. CDR3 nucleotides: TGTGCCAGCAGCTTTTTAGCGGGGGGGAACACTGAAGCTTTCTTT.